These 19 T cell receptor beta chains were sequenced from one sample in a study of shared clonotypes between healthy human individuals. Sequencing was performed with immunoSEQ multiplex PCR; in TCRdb, only in-frame clones are kept and a portion is missing. The sample has around 1.6 million clones; 95% to 99% are singletons. Sequenced material: naive CD4+ T cells sorted from blood. Regarding subset: CD45RA+ positively selected. Receptors were obtained from a man between 25 and 39 years old in good health.

This chain links TRBV7-9 with TRBJ1-2; 11 bases map to TRBD1. Germline-derived CDR1 and CDR2 are SEHNR and FQNEAQ (reference sequence). The CDR3 runs to 16 residues. The ends lost 3 bases at V and 5 bases at J; junction bases unmatched: 8. CDR3 sequence reads: CASSFHLDRGPYGYTF. In DNA form, the CDR3 reads TGTGCCAGCAGCTTCCACCTGGACAGGGGGCCATATGGCTACACCTTC. Full variable domain (remainder filled in from reference TRBV7-9 and TRBJ1-2): DTGVSQNPRHKITKRGQNVTFRCDPISEHNRLYWYRQTLGQGPEFLTYFQNEAQLEKSRLLSDRFSAERPKGSFSTLEIQRTEQGDSAMYLCASSFHLDRGPYGYTFGSGTRLTVV.

The chain is built from TRBV5-4 and TRBJ2-1; 14 bases are a match to TRBD2. CDR3 length: 18 residues. Per germline, CDR1 SGHNT and CDR2 YYREEE (reference sequence). Trimming removed 0 bases from V and 3 bases from J; junction bases left unmatched: 5. DNA for the CDR3: TGTGCCAGCAGCTTGGCCCGTGGGACTAGCGGGGGCTACAATGAGCAGTTCTTC. Residues: CASSLARGTSGGYNEQFF.

The chain employs TRBV13 and TRBJ2-2, with 12 bases identical to TRBD2. The V and J ends lost 4 bases and 0 bases, in that order; junction bases with no gene match: 6. The CDR3 loop spans 18 amino acids. Germline assignment: CDR1 PRHDT and CDR2 FYEKMQ (reference sequence). CDR3 loop: CASSYPGLAGSNTGELFF. The CDR3 region has the DNA TGTGCCAGCAGCTACCCGGGACTAGCGGGTTCGAACACCGGGGAGCTGTTTTTT.

The chain has TRBV5-1 and TRBJ2-3; 7 bases align to TRBD2. This CDR3 spans 13 amino acids. Unmatched junction bases numbered 8, after V lost 4 bases and J lost 9 bases. Per germline, CDR1 SGHRS and CDR2 YFSETQ. For the CDR3, the DNA is TGCGCCAGCAGCCCACCGGACGGGGGGACGCAGTATTTT. It translates to CASSPPDGGTQYF. Full variable domain (remainder filled in from reference TRBV5-1 and TRBJ2-3): KAGVTQTPRYLIKTRGQQVTLSCSPISGHRSVSWYQQTPGQGLQFLFEYFSETQRNKGNFPGRFSGRQFSNSRSEMNVSTLELGDSALYLCASSPPDGGTQYFGPGTRLTVL.

This chain joins TRBV10-3 and TRBJ2-5; D is unresolved. V was clipped by 0 bases and J by 9 bases, with 14 bases between them. Germline CDR1 and CDR2: ENHRY and SYGVKD. The CDR3 sequence is 14 residues long. Here the CDR3 DNA reads TGTGCCATCAGTGAGTCGGATGGGCTGGGGTCCCAGTACTTC. Protein: CAISESDGLGSQYF.

This sequence joins TRBV5-1 and TRBJ2-5; 7 nucleotides agree with TRBD1. The CDR3 contains 18 residues. V dropped 1 base and J dropped 1; count of bases not matched to a gene: 13. CDR1 is SGHRS, CDR2 YFSETQ, per germline. CDR3 DNA: TGCGCCAGCAGCTTGTTTGGGACAGCCCAGTTTTTCCAAGAGACCCAGTACTTC. It encodes CASSLFGTAQFFQETQYF.

The rearrangement joins TRBV2 to TRBJ1-5; D is unclear. The CDR3 extends over 13 amino acids. The V and J ends lost 4 bases and 5 bases respectively, with 9 bases between them. Germline V gene data show CDR1 as SNHLY and CDR2 as FYNNEI. The CDR3: CASSGGSDQPQHF. CDR3 nucleotides: TGTGCCAGCAGTGGCGGATCAGATCAGCCCCAGCATTTT.

The chain's CDR3 is CASSIGGRGGAPQHF. The CDR3 bases are TGTGCCAGTAGTATAGGGGGGCGAGGGGGAGCGCCCCAGCATTTT. This chain links TRBV19 with TRBJ1-5; maybe TRBD1 (6 bases). This CDR3 is built from 15 residues. Germline lookup yields CDR1 LNHDA and CDR2 SQIVND (reference sequence). Between the trimmed V and J ends, which lost 1 base and 9 bases, there was a span of 16 bases.

V gene TRBV28 combines with J gene TRBJ2-7, with TRBD2 matching 8 bases. This CDR3 is 13 amino acids long. Germline values: CDR1 MDHEN, CDR2 SYDVKM. V was clipped by 6 bases and J by 2 bases; unmatched bases: 3. The CDR3: CASRFSGAYEQYF. The CDR3 nucleotides read TGTGCCAGCAGGTTTAGCGGGGCCTACGAGCAGTACTTC.

The genes are TRBV28 and TRBJ2-7; D unclear. The V end lost 6 bases, the J end lost 3 bases, and 12 bases lay between the germline ends. CDR1 MDHEN and CDR2 SYDVKM come from the germline V gene. The CDR3 has 13 residues. CDR3 sequence (DNA): TGTGCCAGCAGCCCCTTGTACCGCTACGAGCAGTACTTC. The encoded protein is CASSPLYRYEQYF. Combining the CDR3 with reference TRBV28 and TRBJ2-7 gives the whole variable domain DVKVTQSSRYLVKRTGEKVFLECVQDMDHENMFWYRQDPGLGLRLIYFSYDVKMKEKGDIPEGYSVSREKKERFSLILESASTNQTSMYLCASSPLYRYEQYFGPGTRLTVT.

In its sample, this clone was seen once. The chain couples TRBV9 to TRBJ2-7; D unresolved. The CDR3 totals 15 residues. Germline V gives CDR1 SGDLS, CDR2 YYNGEE. V was trimmed by 0 bases and J by 2 bases, leaving 12 bases between them. The DNA for the CDR3 is TGTGCCAGCAGCGTAGTATCGAACCCTCCCTACGAGCAGTACTTC. This encodes CASSVVSNPPYEQYF. The full variable domain, in which reference TRBV9 and TRBJ2-7 provide the parts outside the CDR3, is DSGVTQTPKHLITATGQRVTLRCSPRSGDLSVYWYQQSLDQGLQFLIQYYNGEERAKGNILERFSAQQFPDLHSELNLSSLELGDSALYFCASSVVSNPPYEQYFGPGTRLTVT.

V usage is TRBV29-1 and J usage is TRBJ2-4, with 8 bases matching TRBD1. Germline assignment: CDR1 SQVTM and CDR2 ANQGSEA. This CDR3 contains 12 residues. V was clipped by 8 bases and J by 8 bases; unmatched bases: 8. The CDR3 DNA sequence: TGCAGCTCCACAGGGGGAGAGGACATTCAGTACTTC. Translating gives CSSTGGEDIQYF.

The chain joins TRBV9 to TRBJ1-1; D may be TRBD1 (6 bases). The V and J ends lost 3 bases and 0 bases respectively, with 12 bases between them. CDR3 size: 15 residues. In germline, CDR1 is SGDLS, CDR2 YYNGEE. For the CDR3, the DNA is TGTGCCAGCAGCGAGGGAGACAGGTTGAACACTGAAGCTTTCTTT. Protein sequence: CASSEGDRLNTEAFF.

The rearrangement uses TRBV5-1 and TRBJ2-1, with 9 bases that match TRBD1. The length of the CDR3 is 15 residues. With 4 bases clipped from V and 4 bases from J, the junction kept 6 bases outside the gene matches. Germline V gives CDR1 SGHRS, CDR2 YFSETQ. CDR3 amino acids: CASSGDRGLYNEQFF. In DNA, the CDR3 is TGCGCCAGCAGCGGTGACAGGGGGTTATACAATGAGCAGTTCTTC. Full variable domain (missing parts from reference TRBV5-1 and TRBJ2-1): KAGVTQTPRYLIKTRGQQVTLSCSPISGHRSVSWYQQTPGQGLQFLFEYFSETQRNKGNFPGRFSGRQFSNSRSEMNVSTLELGDSALYLCASSGDRGLYNEQFFGPGTRLTVL.

The V call is TRBV4-1, the J call TRBJ2-3, with 7 bases fitting TRBD1. The CDR3 has 17 amino acids. Germline V lookup: CDR1 MGHRA, CDR2 YSYEKL. The junction had 10 bases not matched to a gene; V was cut back by 4 bases and J by 0 bases. This chain's CDR3 is CASSPEGAGASTDTQYF. The CDR3 DNA reads as TGCGCCAGCAGCCCCGAGGGGGCAGGGGCAAGCACAGATACGCAGTATTTT.

The CDR3 sequence is CASSLSSGQGHYGYTF. CDR3 sequence (DNA): TGTGCCAGCAGTTTATCTTCCGGACAGGGCCACTATGGCTACACCTTC. This sequence joins TRBV28 and TRBJ1-2; 8 nucleotides line up with TRBD1. J lost 3 bases, V lost 1 base, and 7 bases had no gene match. CDR3 size: 16 residues. CDR1 and CDR2 from the germline V gene are MDHEN and SYDVKM.

In its sample, this clone was seen once. The junction shows a germline mismatch at one end, possibly a read error. This chain links TRBV6-5 with TRBJ1-1; TRBD1 agrees at 7 bases. The CDR3 spans 13 residues. CDR1 and CDR2 from the germline V gene are MNHEY and SVGAGI. The CDR3: CASTYRGYTEAFF. The CDR3, as DNA: TGTGCCAGCACTTACAGGGGATACACTGAAGCTTTCTTT.

The chain uses TRBV18 and TRBJ2-3; tentative D call: TRBD2 (5 bases). CDR3 length equals 16 residues. Germline V gene lookup returns CDR1 KGHSH and CDR2 LQKENI. V was pared by 4 bases and J by 4 bases, with 18 bases between. In nucleotides, the CDR3 is TGTGCCAGCTCACGTTCGGGCGGTGAGGGAGCAGATACGCAGTATTTT. Translated: CASSRSGGEGADTQYF.

The rearrangement joins TRBV27 to TRBJ1-2, with a weak D call TRBD1 (6 bases). This CDR3 is 16 amino acids long. The germline V gene has CDR1 MNHEY and CDR2 SMNVEV (reference sequence). The V and J ends lost 5 bases and 0 bases respectively, with 16 bases between them. Here the CDR3 reads CASSLVQGRSNYGYTF. The CDR3 bases are TGTGCCAGCAGTCTGGTACAGGGACGGTCTAACTATGGCTACACCTTC.